Detailed here is one T cell receptor (beta chain). Its antigen remains unknown. The TCR library protocol was used to attach unique molecular identifiers. These identifiers were attached to individual cDNA molecules. TCRdb passed the 5' RACE reads through MiXCR, listing each CDR3 protein once. The table includes roughly 97,000 distinct CDR3 sequences, around 10% detected once. The ends lost 3 bases at V and 0 bases at J; junction bases unmatched: 18. CDR1 is SGHDN and CDR2 is FVKESK in the germline V gene. The CDR3 covers 21 residues. The entry originates in a study of early T cells in non-severe SARS-CoV-2 infection. Background on the study: The authors sequenced bulk RNA from unsorted whole blood, leaving chains unpaired.

General study findings and limits: Anti-spike CD8 responses were favored in VDJdb matching, and private and CD4 specificities were missed.

The gene calls are TRBV14 and TRBJ2-1; 9 bases fit TRBD2. The TCR was taken from an adult who was a healthcare worker with PCR-confirmed SARS-CoV-2 infection or an uninfected control (not recorded which). The sample here was whole blood, taken at baseline. In DNA form, the CDR3 reads TGTGCCAGCAGCCACGATAGGAAGACTAGCGGTGCCACTACCTCCTACAATGAGCAGTTCTTC. Translation: CASSHDRKTSGATTSYNEQFF.